These T cell receptor beta chains were read from a single sample in a study of blood T cells in healthy people across ages. In TCRdb, the 5' RACE reads were re-called with MiXCR into one record per CDR3 protein. Seen here are about 500,000 distinct CDR3 sequences, more than 20% observed once, and the top ten hold just under 9%. These data also featured in a second study, about T cells of mothers and their children.

The sample comprised blood. Receptor source: a boy aged 5-17 years in good health. The CDR3 runs from the conserved cysteine through the conserved F or W. The D gene is left open where the match is weak. Only some rows state a clone size, as once, few, many or a class for expanded clones.

d_gene	v_gene	abundance	j_gene	CDR3nt	CDR3aa
.	TRBV6-2/TRBV6-3	.	TRBJ2-3	TGTGCCAGCAGTTCGTGGATCACAGATACGCAGTATTTT	CASSSWITDTQYF
TRBD1	TRBV29-1	.	TRBJ2-3	TGCAGCGTTGGGGGACAGGGGGCAGATACGCAGTATTTT	CSVGGQGADTQYF
.	TRBV12-3/TRBV12-4	once	TRBJ1-1	TGTGCCAGCAGTTTGGGCAAAGCTTTCTTT	CASSLGKAFF
.	TRBV10-3	.	TRBJ2-7	TGTGCCATCAGTGTGGCAGAAACTCCCTACGAGCAGTACTTC	CAISVAETPYEQYF
TRBD2	TRBV28	.	TRBJ2-5	TGTGCCAGCAGTTTGCCGGGAGGAGAGGCGGAGACCCAGTACTTC	CASSLPGGEAETQYF
.	TRBV28	few	TRBJ2-5	TGTGCCAGCAATCCCGCCGTGGCTATCCAAGAGACCCAGTACTTC	CASNPAVAIQETQYF
.	TRBV4-3	.	TRBJ2-3	TGCGCCAGCAGCCGGCGTCTTAGCACAGATACGCAGTATTTT	CASSRRLSTDTQYF
.	TRBV19	.	TRBJ1-4	TGTGCCAGTGGCAATCGTCCGGGACTGTTTAATGAAAAACTGTTTTTT	CASGNRPGLFNEKLFF
.	TRBV7-3	.	TRBJ1-1	TGTGCCAGCAGCTTAATGGGGCAGGGCACTGAAGCTTTCTTT	CASSLMGQGTEAFF
TRBD2	TRBV27	.	TRBJ2-7	TGTGCCAGCAGTTCCGGGACTAGCGGGAGGGGCGAGCAGTACTTC	CASSSGTSGRGEQYF
TRBD2	TRBV28	.	TRBJ2-3	TGTGCCAGCCGAAATAGCGGGGACCGCACAGATACGCAGTATTTT	CASRNSGDRTDTQYF
.	TRBV7-6	.	TRBJ1-4	TGTGCCAGCAGCTTAGAAAGGGACAAGGCAACAAAACTGTTTTTT	CASSLERDKATKLFF
TRBD1	TRBV5-4	few	TRBJ2-4	TGTGCCAGCAGTCAAACCGACAGGGAAAACATTCAGTACTTC	CASSQTDRENIQYF
TRBD1	TRBV29-1	.	TRBJ1-4	TGCAGCGTTAACAGGGGCTTGGGTGAAAAACTGTTTTTT	CSVNRGLGEKLFF
TRBD2	TRBV20-1	few	TRBJ2-1	TGCAGTGCAGCACGGGGGGACTTACACAATGAGCAGTTCTTC	CSAARGDLHNEQFF
.	TRBV6-6	.	TRBJ1-1	TGTGCCAGCAGCCCACGGGAGGCGAACACTGAAGCTTTCTTT	CASSPREANTEAFF
.	TRBV11-2	many	TRBJ1-1	TGTGCCAGCAGCTTAGAACGCGCAGGGAAGGCTTTCTTT	CASSLERAGKAFF
.	TRBV18	.	TRBJ1-4	TGTGCCAGCTCACCGGGTCTTTCCGGCGGTGAAAAACTGTTTTTT	CASSPGLSGGEKLFF
.	TRBV7-2	few	TRBJ1-5	TGTGCCAGCAGCCAGGGGAATGGCAATCAGCCCCAGCATTTT	CASSQGNGNQPQHF